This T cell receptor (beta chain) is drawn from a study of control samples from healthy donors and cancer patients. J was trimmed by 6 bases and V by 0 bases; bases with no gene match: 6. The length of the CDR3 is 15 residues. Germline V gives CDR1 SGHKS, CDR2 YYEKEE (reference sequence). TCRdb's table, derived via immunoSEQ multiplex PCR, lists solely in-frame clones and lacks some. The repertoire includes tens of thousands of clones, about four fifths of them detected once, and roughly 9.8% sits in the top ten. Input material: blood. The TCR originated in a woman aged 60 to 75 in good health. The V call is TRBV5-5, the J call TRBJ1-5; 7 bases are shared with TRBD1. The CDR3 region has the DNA TGTGCCAGCAGCTTGGAGGCAGGGGGGATTCAGCCCCAGCATTTT. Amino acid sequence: CASSLEAGGIQPQHF.